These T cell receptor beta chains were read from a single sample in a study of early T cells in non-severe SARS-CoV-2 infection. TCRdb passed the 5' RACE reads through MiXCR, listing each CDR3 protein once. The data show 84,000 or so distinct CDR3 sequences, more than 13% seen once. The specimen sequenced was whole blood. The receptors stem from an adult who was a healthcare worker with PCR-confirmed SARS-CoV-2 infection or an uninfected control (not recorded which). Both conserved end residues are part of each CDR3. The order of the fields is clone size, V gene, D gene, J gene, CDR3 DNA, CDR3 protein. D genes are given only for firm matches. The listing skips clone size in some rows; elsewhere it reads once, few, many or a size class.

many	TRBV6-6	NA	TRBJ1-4	TGTGCCAGCAGCCTCGCGCAGGGTCACGAAAAACTGTTTTTT	CASSLAQGHEKLFF
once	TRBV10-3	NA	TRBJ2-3	TGTGTCATCAGCCCACAACCGGTTCATACGCAGTATTTT	CVISPQPVHTQYF
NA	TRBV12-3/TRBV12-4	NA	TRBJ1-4	TGTGCCAGCAGTTTAACGGGTTCCGAAAAACTGTTTTTT	CASSLTGSEKLFF
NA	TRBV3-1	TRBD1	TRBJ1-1	TGTGCCAGCAGTCGACGGACAGGGGGGGCGAGCACTGAAGCTTTCTTT	CASSRRTGGASTEAFF
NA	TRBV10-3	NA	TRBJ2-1	TGTGCCATCAGTGAGGCCGGGACTTCTGCCCAGTTCTTC	CAISEAGTSAQFF
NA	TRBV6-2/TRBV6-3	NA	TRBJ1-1	TGTGCCAGCAACTCCCACAGGGATGGAACTGAAGCTTTCTTT	CASNSHRDGTEAFF
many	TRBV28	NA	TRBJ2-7	TGTGCCAGCAGTTTGAGGACCGGGATGACACGCTACGAGCAGTACTTC	CASSLRTGMTRYEQYF
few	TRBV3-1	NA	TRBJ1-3	TGTGCCAGCAGCCTTAGGACGGCTGGAAACACCATATATTTT	CASSLRTAGNTIYF
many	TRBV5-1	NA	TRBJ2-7	TGCGCCAGCAGCTTAGGAGGAAACAACCCCTACGAGCAGTACTTC	CASSLGGNNPYEQYF
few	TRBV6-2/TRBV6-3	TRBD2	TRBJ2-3	TGTGCCAGCAGCTTCAGCGGGGGGGCGCCAGATACGCAGTATTTT	CASSFSGGAPDTQYF
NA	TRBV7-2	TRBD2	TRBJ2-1	TGTGCCAGCAGCTTGGGGCTAGCGGGGGCCTATGGCAATGAGCAGTTCTTC	CASSLGLAGAYGNEQFF
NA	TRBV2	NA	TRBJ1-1	TGTGCCAGCAGTGGACGATTAGCTTTCTTT	CASSGRLAFF
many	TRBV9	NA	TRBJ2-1	TGTGCCAGCAGCGTAGGAAACGGGTTGTACAATGAGCAGTTCTTC	CASSVGNGLYNEQFF
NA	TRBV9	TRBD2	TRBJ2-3	TGTGCCAGCAGCCCAAGGACTAGCCACTTCACAGATACGCAGTATTTT	CASSPRTSHFTDTQYF
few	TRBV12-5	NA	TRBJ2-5	TGTGCTAGTGTTTTGGTACCCGGGGGCCCGGGAGAGACCCAGTACTTC	CASVLVPGGPGETQYF
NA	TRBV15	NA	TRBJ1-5	TGTGCCACCAGCGACTGGGAACTAAGCAATCAGCCCCAGCATTTT	CATSDWELSNQPQHF
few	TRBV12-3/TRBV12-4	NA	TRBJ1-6	TGTGCCAGCAGTTACAGGGTAGCGGGGTCACCCCTCCACTTT	CASSYRVAGSPLHF
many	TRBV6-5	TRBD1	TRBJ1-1	TGTGCCAGCAGCCTTGACAGGGCCGGGAGTAGGACTGAAGCTTTCTTT	CASSLDRAGSRTEAFF
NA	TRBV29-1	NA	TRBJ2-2	TGCAGCGCTGGGACAAAAAACACCGGGGAGCTGTTTTTT	CSAGTKNTGELFF
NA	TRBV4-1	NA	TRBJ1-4	TGCGCCAGCAGCCAAGGATGGGACAATGAAAAACTGTTTTTT	CASSQGWDNEKLFF
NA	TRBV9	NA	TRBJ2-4	TGTGCCAGCAGCGCCAGGGAAACGAGAAACATTCAGTACTTC	CASSARETRNIQYF
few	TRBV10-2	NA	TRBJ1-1	TGCGCCAGCAGTGAGGGTCTGGGATACACTGAAGCTTTCTTT	CASSEGLGYTEAFF
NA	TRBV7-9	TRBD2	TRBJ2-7	TGTGCCAGCAGCCCCTTGGGGGGGGATCACTACGAGCAGTACTTC	CASSPLGGDHYEQYF
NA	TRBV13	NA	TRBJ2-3	TGTGCCAGCAGCTTAGCGGGCACTAGCACAGATACGCAGTATTTT	CASSLAGTSTDTQYF
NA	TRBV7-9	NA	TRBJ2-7	TGTGCCAGCAGCTTCTGGGTTAAGGGGACCCTCTACTACGAGCAGTACTTC	CASSFWVKGTLYYEQYF
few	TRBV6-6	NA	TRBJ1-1	TGTGCCAGCAGTTACGGGGGGAACGGAGAAAAAGCTTTCTTT	CASSYGGNGEKAFF
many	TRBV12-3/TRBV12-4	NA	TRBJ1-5	TGTGCCAGCAGCCCCACAGGTCGCAATCAGCCCCAGCATTTT	CASSPTGRNQPQHF
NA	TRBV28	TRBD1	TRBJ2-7	TGTGCCAGCAGTGAACTACAGGGGGTGGCGGTCGAGCAGTACTTC	CASSELQGVAVEQYF
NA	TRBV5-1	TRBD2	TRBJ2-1	TGCGCCAGCAGCTTTGACAGCGGGGGTCACAATGAGCAGTTCTTC	CASSFDSGGHNEQFF
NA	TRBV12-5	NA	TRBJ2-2	TGTGCTAGTGGCTCCCTGATGTCGTTCACCGGGGAGCTGTTTTTT	CASGSLMSFTGELFF
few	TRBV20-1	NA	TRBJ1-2	TGCAGTGCTCCCCCTGTTGGGAACACTAACTATGGCTACACCTTC	CSAPPVGNTNYGYTF
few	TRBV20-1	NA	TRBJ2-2	TGCAGTGCGTCAGGGTCCGGGGAGCTGTTTTTT	CSASGSGELFF
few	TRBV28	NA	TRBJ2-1	TGTGCCAGCAGTTTGGGGGGTTTTTCTTATAATGAGCAGTTCTTC	CASSLGGFSYNEQFF
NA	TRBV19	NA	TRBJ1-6	TGTGCCAGTAGTCCTACAGGGCTGGGGTCACCCCTCCACTTT	CASSPTGLGSPLHF
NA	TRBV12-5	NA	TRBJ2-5	TGTGCTAGCCGCCGTGAGGGGTTCCAAGAGACCCAGTACTTC	CASRREGFQETQYF
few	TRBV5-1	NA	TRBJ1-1	TGCGCCAGCAGCTTGGACGGCTATAGGGACACTGAAGCTTTCTTT	CASSLDGYRDTEAFF
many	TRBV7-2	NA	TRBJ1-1	TGTGCCAGCAGCTTACTACGTATGAACACTGAAGCTTTCTTT	CASSLLRMNTEAFF
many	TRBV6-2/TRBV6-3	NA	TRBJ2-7	TGTGCCAGTAAACCATATTCGAGCTCCTACGAGCAGTACTTC	CASKPYSSSYEQYF
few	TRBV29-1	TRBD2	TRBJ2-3	TGCAGCGTTGAGTTTCTAGCGGGGGCCCGATCCACAGATACGCAGTATTTT	CSVEFLAGARSTDTQYF
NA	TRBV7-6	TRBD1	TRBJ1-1	TGTGCCAGCAGCTTGATCCCCAGGGGGGCCTCGGGAACTGAAGCTTTCTTT	CASSLIPRGASGTEAFF
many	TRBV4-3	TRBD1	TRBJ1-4	TGCGCCAGCAGCCAAGATCGGGGGACAGGGGGCGAAAAACTGTTTTTT	CASSQDRGTGGEKLFF
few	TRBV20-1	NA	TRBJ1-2	TGCAGTGCTAAGACAGAATACTATGGCTACACCTTC	CSAKTEYYGYTF
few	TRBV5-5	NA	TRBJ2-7	TGTGCCAGCAGCCCCGGGACATTCTCCTACGAGCAGTACTTC	CASSPGTFSYEQYF
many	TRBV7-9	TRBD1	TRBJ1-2	TGTGCCACAGAGCGAGAAGAACAGGGGCTCGATGGCTACACCTTC	CATEREEQGLDGYTF
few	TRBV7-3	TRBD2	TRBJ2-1	TGTGCCAGCAGCCCCCCAGGACTAGCGGGGAACAATGAGCAGTTCTTC	CASSPPGLAGNNEQFF
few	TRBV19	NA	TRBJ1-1	TGTGCCAGTAGTATGTGGACAGCGCGGGACACTGAAGCTTTCTTT	CASSMWTARDTEAFF
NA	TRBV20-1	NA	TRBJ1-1	TGCAGTGCAGTGTCAGCCCCGCACATGAACACTGAAGCTTTCTTT	CSAVSAPHMNTEAFF
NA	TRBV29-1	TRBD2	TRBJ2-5	TGCAGCGTAGGGACTAGCGGGGAGACCCAGTACTTC	CSVGTSGETQYF
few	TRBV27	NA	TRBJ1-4	TGTGCCAGCAGTTCAATCCGTTCTGGGAAACTGTTTTTT	CASSSIRSGKLFF
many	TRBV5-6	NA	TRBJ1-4	TGTGCCAGCAGCTCATATACAGATGAAAAACTGTTTTTT	CASSSYTDEKLFF
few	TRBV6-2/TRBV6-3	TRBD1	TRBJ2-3	TGTGCCAGCAGTTACCCTCCGGACGACAGGGTCCTCACAGATACGCAGTATTTT	CASSYPPDDRVLTDTQYF
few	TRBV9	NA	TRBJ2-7	TGTGCCAGCAGCCGGGACTTAGGGTACGAGCAGTACTTC	CASSRDLGYEQYF
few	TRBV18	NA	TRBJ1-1	TGTGCCAGCTCACCATGGGGGTCCTCGATGAACACTGAAGCTTTCTTT	CASSPWGSSMNTEAFF
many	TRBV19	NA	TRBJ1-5	TGTGCCAGTAGTATACGGCGCCCGGGCAATCAGCCCCAGCATTTT	CASSIRRPGNQPQHF
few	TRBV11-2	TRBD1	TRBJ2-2	TGTGCCAGCAGCTCACACAGGGGTCCGAACACCGGGGAGCTGTTTTTT	CASSSHRGPNTGELFF
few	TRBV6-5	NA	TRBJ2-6	TGTGCCAGCAGTTACTCTGGGGCCAACGTCCTGACTTTC	CASSYSGANVLTF
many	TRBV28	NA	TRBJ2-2	TGTGCCAGCAGTTTAAGTTACACCGGGGAGCTGTTTTTT	CASSLSYTGELFF
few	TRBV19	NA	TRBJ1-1	TGTGCCAGTAGTATTAGCGGCTTAAGGAACACTGAAGCTTTCTTT	CASSISGLRNTEAFF